The 11 T cell receptor beta chains reported below all come from one sample, sequenced in a study of cytomegalovirus exposure and HLA in healthy donors. PCR used 60 Vbeta primers and 13 Jbeta primers. Some clones are missing from TCRdb's copy, which holds only in-frame ones; the method was immunoSEQ multiplex PCR. Among more than 150,000 clones, approximately 80% were seen once, and the ten largest hold roughly 1.5%. Sequencing was done on a sample of PBMCs. These receptor sequences come from a man aged 18 to 30 in good health and CMV-seronegative.

J is TRBJ1-2 and V is TRBV30, with D hard to call. The length of the CDR3 is 13 residues. Germline CDR1 and CDR2: GTSNPN and SVGIG (reference sequence). The V gene lost 8 bases and the J gene lost 3 bases, with 16 bases spanning the gap. The CDR3 sequence is CASRWEAYYGYTF. DNA for the CDR3: TGTGCCAGCCGCTGGGAGGCCTACTATGGCTACACCTTC.

This clone was seen only once. The rearrangement uses TRBV28 and TRBJ2-1; 8 positions match TRBD2. This CDR3 region has 15 residues. V lost 10 bases, J lost 4 bases, and 12 bases stayed unmatched. Germline values: CDR1 MDHEN, CDR2 SYDVKM. The CDR3 DNA sequence: TGTGCCACTACGATGGGCGGGGGGCATTACAATGAGCAGTTCTTC. The encoded protein is CATTMGGGHYNEQFF.

The chain couples TRBV21-1 to TRBJ2-5; TRBD2, the table's D call, was not compared with the DNA. TRBV21-1 is deemed a pseudogene. This CDR3 comprises 18 residues. CDR3 sequence: CASSKTSGGGELKETQYF. The CDR3 DNA is TGTGCCAGCAGCAAAACCAGCGGGGGGGGCGAGTTAAAAGAGACCCAGTACTTC.

The chain links TRBV19 to TRBJ1-2, with TRBD1 matching 8 bases. Germline CDR1 LNHDA, CDR2 SQIVND (reference sequence). The V gene end was trimmed by 4 bases and the J gene end by 1 base; junction bases not matched to a gene: 5. CDR3 length: 15 residues. CDR3 nucleotides: TGTGCCAGTAGTAGCGACAGGGGAGATAACTATGGCTACACCTTC. Translating it yields CASSSDRGDNYGYTF.

Only one count was recorded for this clone. The rearrangement uses TRBV6-5 and TRBJ2-1, with 11 bases aligning to TRBD1. CDR1 MNHEY and CDR2 SVGAGI come from the germline V gene. V shed 2 bases, J shed 11 bases, and the junction held 8 bases outside the gene matches. This CDR3 contains 15 residues. CDR3 region: CASSYRTGGRDKQFF. In DNA form, the CDR3 reads TGTGCCAGCAGTTACCGGACAGGGGGCAGGGATAAGCAGTTCTTC.

This rearrangement joins TRBV5-8 to TRBJ1-5, with 9 bases fitting TRBD1. The CDR3 sequence is 15 residues long. Germline lookup yields CDR1 SGHTS and CDR2 YDEGEE. J lost 6 bases, V lost 4 bases, and 8 bases had no gene match. Here the CDR3 reads CASSRRDRVTQPQHF. CDR3 sequence (DNA): TGTGCCAGCAGCAGGCGGGACAGGGTTACTCAGCCCCAGCATTTT. Looking up the rest from reference TRBV5-8 and TRBJ1-5 gives the full variable domain: EAGVTQSPTHLIKTRGQQATLRCSPISGHTSVYWYQQALGLGLQFLLWYDEGEERNRGNFPPRFSGRQFPNYSSELNVNALELEDSALYLCASSRRDRVTQPQHFGDGTRLSIL.

The V and J genes are TRBV18 and TRBJ2-2, with D possibly matching TRBD2 (6 bases). The CDR3 runs 14 residues. Germline V gene lookup returns CDR1 KGHSH and CDR2 LQKENI. Trimming cost V 5 bases and J 0 bases, with 7 bases left between them. CDR3 residues: CASSSGANTGELFF. The CDR3, as DNA: TGTGCCAGCTCATCGGGAGCGAACACCGGGGAGCTGTTTTTT.

The CDR3 here is CASSSEYDSEQYF. In nucleotides, the CDR3 is TGTGCCAGCAGCTCGGAATACGACAGCGAGCAGTACTTC. The genes are TRBV11-3 and TRBJ2-7; possible D gene TRBD1, 5 bases. Germline CDR1 and CDR2: SGHNT and YENEEA. The CDR3 covers 13 residues. Deletions cut 4 bases from V and 6 bases from J, with 13 bases between. The full variable domain, with the rest looked up from reference TRBV11-3 and TRBJ2-7, is EAGVVQSPRYKIIEKKQPVAFWCNPISGHNTLYWYLQNLGQGPELLIRYENEEAVDDSQLPKDRFSAERLKGVDSTLKIQPAELGDSAVYLCASSSEYDSEQYFGPGTRLTVT.

The V gene is TRBV5-1, the J gene TRBJ2-1, with 7 bases fitting TRBD2. V dropped 3 bases and J dropped 2; count of bases not matched to a gene: 2. CDR1 is SGHRS, CDR2 YFSETQ, per germline. The CDR3 spans 14 residues. The CDR3 loop reads CASSSGTTYNEQFF. CDR3 DNA sequence: TGCGCCAGCAGCTCCGGGACTACCTACAATGAGCAGTTCTTC.

This clone has only a few counts. V and J are TRBV7-2 and TRBJ2-3, with a tentative D call TRBD1 (6 bases). Between the trimmed V and J ends, which lost 4 bases and 8 bases, there was a span of 7 bases. The length of the CDR3 is 11 residues. Germline values: CDR1 SGHTA, CDR2 FQGNSA. CDR3 in amino acids: CASSSQGTQYF. CDR3 sequence (DNA): TGTGCCAGCAGCTCACAGGGTACGCAGTATTTT. Full variable domain (rest looked up from reference TRBV7-2 and TRBJ2-3): GAGVSQSPSNKVTEKGKDVELRCDPISGHTALYWYRQSLGQGLEFLIYFQGNSAPDKSGLPSDRFSAERTGGSVSTLTIQRTQQEDSAVYLCASSSQGTQYFGPGTRLTVL.

This clone was found a few times. The chain employs TRBV5-4 and TRBJ1-6, with a tentative D call TRBD1 (6 bases). Germline V gives CDR1 SGHNT, CDR2 YYREEE (reference sequence). The ends were cut back, 4 bases at V and 5 bases at J, with 16 bases in the middle. This CDR3 is built from 16 residues. The CDR3 region is CASSLGTPRNNSPLHF. DNA for the CDR3: TGTGCCAGCAGCCTAGGGACACCGCGTAATAATTCACCCCTCCACTTT. Complete variable domain (other parts from reference TRBV5-4 and TRBJ1-6): ETGVTQSPTHLIKTRGQQVTLRCSSQSGHNTVSWYQQALGQGPQFIFQYYREEENGRGNFPPRFSGLQFPNYSSELNVNALELDDSALYLCASSLGTPRNNSPLHFGNGTRLTVT.